These 17 T cell receptor beta chains originate from one sample sequenced in a study of control samples from healthy donors and cancer patients. Using immunoSEQ multiplex PCR, the repertoire was profiled, and TCRdb retains in-frame clones only, with some absent. Of about 160,000 clones in the sample, approximately 94% were seen once. Material for sequencing was blood. The receptors originated from a woman aged 35 to 49 in good health.

The chain combines TRBV30 with TRBJ1-1, with D possibly matching TRBD1 (6 bases). Germline V gene data show CDR1 as GTSNPN and CDR2 as SVGIG (reference sequence). The CDR3 has 15 residues. Trimming stripped 3 bases from V and 1 base from J, with 15 bases between. The CDR3, as DNA: TGTGCCTGGAGACCCGGGGGACAACCGAACACTGAAGCTTTCTTT. This codes for CAWRPGGQPNTEAFF.

The chain couples TRBV23-1 to TRBJ2-7, with D hard to call. TRBV23-1 is placed among ORFs of uncertain function. V was trimmed by 5 bases and J by 2 bases, leaving 13 bases between them. The CDR3 contains 14 residues. CDR3 amino acids: CASSGRWTPYEQYF. The CDR3 DNA is TGCGCCAGCAGTGGGCGATGGACCCCCTACGAGCAGTACTTC.

The rearrangement joins TRBV18 to TRBJ2-5; D might be TRBD2 (5 bases). V was pared by 5 bases and J by 5 bases, with 18 bases between. The CDR3 consists of 15 residues. Germline loops: CDR1 KGHSH, CDR2 LQKENI. CDR3 sequence: CASSFPGRTGETQYF. The CDR3 DNA follows: TGTGCCAGCTCATTTCCCGGAAGGACTGGGGAGACCCAGTACTTC. The full variable domain, completed using reference TRBV18 and TRBJ2-5, is NAGVMQNPRHLVRRRGQEARLRCSPMKGHSHVYWYRQLPEEGLKFMVYLQKENIIDESGMPKERFSAEFPKEGPSILRIQQVVRGDSAAYFCASSFPGRTGETQYFGPGTRLLVL.

The chain is built from TRBV5-4 and TRBJ1-4, with 10 nucleotides matching TRBD1. The CDR3 is 16 residues long. Germline V lookup: CDR1 SGHNT, CDR2 YYREEE (reference sequence). The junction had 4 bases not matched to a gene; V was cut back by 2 bases and J by 3 bases. As DNA, the CDR3 is TGTGCCAGCAGCTTCGACAGGGGGCTCGCTAATGAAAAACTGTTTTTT. This sequence encodes CASSFDRGLANEKLFF.

The chain recombines TRBV29-1 with TRBJ1-1, with TRBD1 identical over 7 bases. The CDR3 has 15 amino acids. V gave up 7 bases and J gave up 1 base; unmatched junction bases: 12. From germline, CDR1 is SQVTM and CDR2 ANQGSEA. The CDR3 reads CSGRKTGTKNTEAFF. For the CDR3, the DNA is TGCAGCGGCAGAAAGACAGGGACTAAGAACACTGAAGCTTTCTTT. Variable domain in full (rest from reference TRBV29-1 and TRBJ1-1): SAVISQKPSRDICQRGTSLTIQCQVDSQVTMMFWYRQQPGQSLTLIATANQGSEATYESGFVIDKFPISRPNLTFSTLTVSNMSPEDSSIYLCSGRKTGTKNTEAFFGQGTRLTVV.

Here the CDR3 reads CASSLVPGAGEQYF. Written as DNA, the CDR3 is TGTGCCAGCAGCTTAGTGCCAGGGGCCGGCGAGCAGTACTTC. The V and J genes are TRBV7-2 and TRBJ2-7; D might be TRBD1 (6 bases). Trimming stripped 1 base from V and 6 bases from J, with 13 bases between. The CDR3 spans 14 residues. Germline loops: CDR1 SGHTA, CDR2 FQGNSA.

This chain links TRBV19 with TRBJ1-6; perhaps TRBD1 as D (6 bases). The CDR3 is 14 amino acids. V dropped 7 bases and J dropped 5 bases, with 12 bases sitting between them. Germline assignment: CDR1 LNHDA and CDR2 SQIVND (reference sequence). The CDR3 spells CASIGGEDNSPLHF. CDR3 nucleotides: TGTGCCAGTATAGGGGGGGAAGATAATTCACCCCTCCACTTT.

In nucleotides, the CDR3 is TGTGCCAGCAGTAGGATGACCAGCTCCTACAATGAGCAGTTCTTC. Encoded protein: CASSRMTSSYNEQFF. This chain connects TRBV6-5 to TRBJ2-1; no reliable D call. The CDR3 contains 15 residues. Deletions cut 5 bases from V and 0 bases from J, with 11 bases between. CDR1 and CDR2 from the germline V gene are MNHEY and SVGAGI.

This chain joins TRBV30 and TRBJ1-3; D gene uncertain. This CDR3 spans 15 amino acids. Germline V gives CDR1 GTSNPN, CDR2 SVGIG (reference sequence). V was pared by 2 bases and J by 4 bases, with 15 bases between. CDR3 in amino acids: CAWSSALMGGNTIYF. DNA of the CDR3: TGTGCCTGGAGTTCGGCCCTCATGGGCGGAAACACCATATATTTT.

The chain has TRBV9 and TRBJ2-1, with unresolved D. The ends were cut back, 5 bases at V and 4 bases at J, with 13 bases in the middle. This CDR3 has 14 residues. The germline V gene encodes CDR1 SGDLS and CDR2 YYNGEE. The CDR3 sequence is CASSPKWAYNEQFF. For the CDR3, the DNA is TGTGCCAGCAGTCCCAAGTGGGCTTACAATGAGCAGTTCTTC.

The chain has TRBV15 and TRBJ2-7; D is possibly TRBD1 (6 bases). CDR1 LNHNV and CDR2 YYDKDF come from the germline V gene (reference sequence). V was shortened by 3 bases and J by 0 bases, with 12 bases between the two germline ends. CDR3 size: 15 residues. Here the CDR3 reads CATSSGQGPSYEQYF. CDR3 in DNA: TGTGCCACCAGCAGCGGTCAGGGGCCCTCCTACGAGCAGTACTTC. Supplemented by reference TRBV15 and TRBJ2-7, the full variable domain reads DAMVIQNPRYQVTQFGKPVTLSCSQTLNHNVMYWYQQKSSQAPKLLFHYYDKDFNNEADTPDNFQSRRPNTSFCFLDIRSPGLGDTAMYLCATSSGQGPSYEQYFGPGTRLTVT.

The V gene is TRBV18, the J gene TRBJ1-4; 8 nucleotides match TRBD1. V was clipped by 4 bases and J by 5 bases; unmatched bases: 3. The CDR3 runs 14 residues. Per germline, CDR1 KGHSH and CDR2 LQKENI. The DNA for the CDR3 is TGTGCCAGCTCACTGGGACAGGACAATGAAAAACTGTTTTTT. Encoded protein: CASSLGQDNEKLFF.

The chain recombines TRBV16 with TRBJ2-2; D call uncertain. Germline CDR1 KGHSY, CDR2 FQNENV. V shed 1 base and J shed 6 bases, with 3 bases lying between them. The CDR3 is made up of 12 amino acids. CDR3 in DNA: TGTGCCAGCAGCCAATTCGCCGGGGAGCTGTTTTTT. Translated: CASSQFAGELFF.

The chain combines TRBV5-4 with TRBJ1-1, with D uncertain. The germline V gene encodes CDR1 SGHNT and CDR2 YYREEE (reference sequence). The CDR3 extends over 15 amino acids. The V and J ends lost 7 bases and 1 base respectively, with 17 bases between them. Written as DNA, the CDR3 is TGTGCCAGCCCGGGATGGTCAGGCTCGAACACTGAAGCTTTCTTT. Its protein product is CASPGWSGSNTEAFF. The full variable domain, with the rest looked up from reference TRBV5-4 and TRBJ1-1, is ETGVTQSPTHLIKTRGQQVTLRCSSQSGHNTVSWYQQALGQGPQFIFQYYREEENGRGNFPPRFSGLQFPNYSSELNVNALELDDSALYLCASPGWSGSNTEAFFGQGTRLTVV.

The chain recombines TRBV7-2 with TRBJ2-3; 14 bases line up with TRBD2. CDR1 is SGHTA and CDR2 is FQGNSA in the germline V gene. CDR3 length: 16 amino acids. J lost 4 bases, V lost 5 bases, and 5 bases had no gene match. DNA of the CDR3: TGTGCCAGCAGCACTGGACTAGCGGGAGGATCAGATACGCAGTATTTT. It codes for CASSTGLAGGSDTQYF.

V is TRBV19 and J is TRBJ1-1, with D possibly matching TRBD1 (5 bases). Trimming took 6 bases from V and 3 from J, leaving 8 bases between them. This CDR3 region has 12 residues. The V gene's germline CDR1 is LNHDA and CDR2 SQIVND (reference sequence). The CDR3 here is CASRRGDTEAFF. The CDR3 DNA sequence: TGTGCCAGTAGGAGGGGTGACACTGAAGCTTTCTTT.

The chain joins TRBV15 to TRBJ2-7; D ambiguous. V was shortened by 0 bases and J by 3 bases, with 9 bases between the two germline ends. The CDR3 is 14 amino acids. Germline CDR1 LNHNV, CDR2 YYDKDF (reference sequence). In nucleotides, the CDR3 is TGTGCCACCAGCAGAGAAGTGGGCAGCTACGAGCAGTACTTC. It yields the protein CATSREVGSYEQYF.